This T cell receptor (beta chain) was retrieved from a study of T-cell memory formation after mild COVID-19 (dated by TCRdb to the early 2020s). Describing the broader study: Most TCR sequence clusters were specific to one of the two donors. Longitudinal TCRalpha and TCRbeta repertoire sequencing tracked T-cell clones expanding and contracting after mild COVID-19 in a couple of donors. Two young, previously healthy adult volunteers made up the cohort, one male and one female.

PBMCs were isolated by Ficoll-Paque density gradient centrifugation. This clonotype was counted a few times. What antigen it recognizes has not been identified. Nothing much larger sits one base from this clone, and base qualities are not available. Sequencer: Illumina NovaSeq 6000. cDNA libraries for TCRalpha and TCRbeta were prepared by 5'RACE using constant-segment primers, with sample barcodes and unique molecular identifiers added. Trizol reagent was used to extract RNA from every sample. Libraries were amplified in two PCR steps, with a second sample barcode and Illumina TruSeq adapters added in the second step. The libraries were sequenced on an Illumina NovaSeq using 2 x 150 bp paired-end reads. Concerning the study's data processing: Demultiplexing of reads and collapsing into UMI-guided consensus sequences were performed with migec v1.2.7. Using mixcr v2.1.11, the UMI consensuses were aligned to TRA and TRB V and J templates and assembled into clonotypes. A clonotype was counted as expanded or contracted only when both edgeR and NoisET called the clonotype significant, with the noise models trained on biological replicates. edgeR calls used a false discovery rate-adjusted p below 0.01 and a log2 fold-change threshold of 1. As an exploratory analysis of dynamics, max-normalized trajectories of the 1000 most abundant clonotypes were examined with PCA combined with hierarchical clustering. Separately sequenced CD4+ and CD8+ repertoires were used to assign the CD4 or CD8 phenotype of responding clones. Through fastp at Q25 and MiXCR, TCRdb rebuilt clones from the public reads, retaining in-frame beta chains. Rows are combined by CDR3 protein, so each entry shows the most common genes and DNA. TCRdb, not the original authors, processed these V and J calls. This sample holds a few hundred thousand distinct CDR3 sequences; around 20% were observed only once. The leading ten clones occupy around a fifth of the sample.

V loses 5 bases of germline sequence and J loses 5 bases, and the interval between the two ends is 12 bases. CDR3 length: 12 amino acids, cysteine to phenylalanine. Only CDR3 DNA is held: 36 bases, read in frame from base 1. The germline V gene supplies CDR1 SQVTM and CDR2 ANQGSEA. Beyond this particular receptor, the publication reports: Contracting CD4+ clones turned up mainly in the CM and EM memory subsets, whereas EMRA was where CD8+ clones were enriched. The second-wave clones that peaked on day 37 were not confirmed to be SARS-CoV-2 specific. Balanced CD4/CD8 phenotypes were observed for clones contracting from day 15 to 85, whereas a bias towards CD4+ was observed for a second wave of clones expanding from day 15 to 37. Only two mild cases were covered by the study, and larger cohorts that include severe cases with pre-infection samples were considered necessary. Some responding clones were found in pre-infection memory, which suggests that pre-existing cross-reactive memory T cells took part in the SARS-CoV-2 response.

The rearranged chain carries TRBV29-1 and TRBJ1-1; the D gene is not confidently resolved. Sequences were obtained from PBMCs or a T cell subset sorted from them (not recorded which). The receptor was derived from a man aged 18-30 years who had mild COVID-19 (a few samples of this study predate the infection). The sample titles of this study are shuffled in the database, so cell type and time point are left out; the donor was told from shared clones. In nucleotide form, the sequence is TGCAGCGTTCGTTGGGGAGGGACTGAAGCTTTCTTT. Its protein is CSVRWGGTEAFF.